The TCR beta chain described here comes from a study of human T cells and chemical hapten exposure. TCRdb redid the calling of the RACE reads with MiXCR, one entry per CDR3 protein. This sample has roughly 30,000 distinct CDR3 sequences, with about 7% found just once. Described time point: healthy volunteer bleed at 2 weeks. From whole blood left unfractionated, total RNA was extracted. In this sample, this clonotype turned up a few times. Germline V lookup: CDR1 MDHEN, CDR2 SYDVKM. Trimming took off 3 bases at V and 6 bases at J, with 15 bases between the two ends. CDR3 length: 14 amino acids. This receptor was identified in a human donor in good health. Some clones in this sample may be carry-over from other donors' samples. The material sequenced was whole blood. The chain has TRBV28 and TRBJ2-7; no definite D call. CDR3 region: CASSFRQVTSEQYF. The CDR3 DNA is TGTGCCAGCAGTTTTAGGCAGGTAACAAGCGAGCAGTACTTC.